The 5 T cell receptor beta chains below all came from one sample that was sequenced in a study of T cells in Graves' hyperthyroidism and ophthalmopathy. TCR beta CDR3 regions were amplified from RNA. With the HTBI primer set, the TCR CDR3 went through a first round of RT-PCR. Each CDR3 protein gets one entry after TCRdb re-called the multiplex PCR reads with MiXCR. The table includes about 640,000 distinct CDR3 sequences, less than 25% detected once. The sample was blood. These receptors were collected from a man younger than 45 with Graves' ophthalmopathy.

There are a few counts of this clonotype. The junction does not match germline at one end; this may be a read error. The genes are TRBV20-1 and TRBJ2-1; TRBD2 might be the D (5 bases). CDR1 is DFQATT, CDR2 SNEGSKA, per germline (reference sequence). The CDR3 totals 13 residues. This chain's CDR3 is CSVRPGVYNEQFF. In nucleotides, the CDR3 is TGCAGTGTTAGACCCGGGGTTTACAATGAGCAGTTCTTC.

This clonotype was counted ten times or more. The chain is built from TRBV27 and TRBJ2-1, with TRBD1 matching 12 bases. The CDR3 loop spans 16 amino acids. Trimming removed 2 bases from V and 7 bases from J; junction bases left unmatched: 6. Germline lookup yields CDR1 MNHEY and CDR2 SMNVEV (reference sequence). Here the CDR3 reads CASSLTGTGGRNEQFF. CDR3 nucleotide sequence: TGTGCCAGCAGTTTAACCGGGACAGGGGGCAGGAATGAGCAGTTCTTC.

The chain is built from TRBV9 and TRBJ1-1; no firm D call. With 1 base removed from V and 4 bases from J, the gap between germline ends came to 11 bases. Per the germline V gene, CDR1 is SGDLS and CDR2 is YYNGEE. The CDR3 consists of 14 residues. CDR3 region: CASSVRAGGTEAFF. DNA of the CDR3: TGTGCCAGCAGCGTAAGGGCAGGAGGCACTGAAGCTTTCTTT.

The CDR3 nucleotides read TGTGCCAGCAGCGAGTTGGGGGGAACCGGGGAGCTGTTTTTT. It translates to CASSELGGTGELFF. The V call is TRBV27, the J call TRBJ2-2; D perhaps matches TRBD2 (6 bases). The germline gives CDR1 MNHEY, CDR2 SMNVEV (reference sequence). V was shortened by 6 bases and J by 5 bases, with 13 bases between the two germline ends. The CDR3 consists of 14 residues.

This clonotype was seen at least ten times. The gene calls are TRBV5-1 and TRBJ2-1; possible D gene TRBD2, 6 bases. The CDR3 runs 13 residues. With 6 bases removed from V and 4 bases from J, the gap between germline ends came to 11 bases. Germline CDR1 reads SGHRS; CDR2 reads YFSETQ. The CDR3 reads CASKDSGYNEQFF. CDR3 sequence (DNA): TGCGCCAGCAAGGATAGCGGATACAATGAGCAGTTCTTC.